This TCR beta chain was observed in a study of post-analysis software for immune sequencing data. At the level of the study: There were relapsing-remitting, secondary progressive and progressive-relapsing multiple sclerosis among the disease courses included.

This clonotype has more than one count but fewer than ten. Presence of unique molecular identifiers characterized the TCR beta cDNA libraries. TCRdb redid the calling of the PCR reads with MiXCR, one entry per CDR3 protein. The sample carries 350,000 to 500,000 distinct CDR3 sequences, 30% to 40% recorded once. The TCR sequence derives from a girl aged 2 to 10 with multiple sclerosis. Sequenced material: blood.

The CDR3 is CASSLATRVYPLEQYF. Written as DNA, the CDR3 is TGTGCCAGCAGCTTAGCGACTAGAGTCTACCCGTTAGAGCAGTACTTC. The genes are TRBV7-2 and TRBJ2-7; D may be TRBD2 (6 bases). V was pared by 0 bases and J by 7 bases, with 19 bases between. The CDR3 loop spans 16 amino acids. CDR1 is SGHTA and CDR2 is FQGNSA in the germline V gene.